This note documents a single T cell receptor (beta chain) sequence. Its matching antigen is unknown. Using immunoSEQ multiplex PCR, the repertoire was profiled, and TCRdb retains in-frame clones only, with some absent. The sample contains around 150,000 clones, over 75% of which appear only once. The sample belongs to a study of cytotoxic CD8 clonotypes in ibrutinib-treated CLL. Study-wide results and limits: Public clonotypes proved infrequent, and on treatment they shrank or remained steady. The study found clonality rose at ibrutinib response, then fell toward baseline at progression.

The V gene end was trimmed by 4 bases and the J gene end by 2 bases; junction bases not matched to a gene: 6. The CDR3 is 16 residues long. Per the germline V gene, CDR1 is SGHNT and CDR2 is YYREEE (reference sequence). The V and J genes are TRBV5-4 and TRBJ1-3, with 10 bases that match TRBD1. The receptor's source is a human donor with chronic lymphocytic leukemia. This specimen was PBMCs, taken at disease progression, from a patient treated with ibrutinib. The CDR3 here is CASSLDRGRTGNTIYF. DNA for the CDR3: TGTGCCAGCAGCCTAGACAGGGGGCGGACTGGAAACACCATATATTTT.